This T cell receptor beta chain emerged from a study of metastatic and nonmetastatic thyroid tumors. The wider study: Across blood and tumor or nodule tissue, repertoires from malignant and benign thyroid patients were compared with one another. Notes on the study in general: Malignant thyroid tumors reportedly had TCR beta diversity that was significantly higher than in benign nodules, in blood and tumor.

In the study's own analysis: For papillary thyroid cancer, a distant-metastasis classifier was constructed from CDR3 differences observed across clinicopathological groups. TCRdb reanalyzed the PCR reads with MiXCR. The V and J calls come from TCRdb's annotation, not from the publication. The sample includes about 27,000 clones, about 16% of them seen just once. V lost 1 base, J lost 4 bases, and 5 bases lay in between. Germline V lookup: CDR1 SGHAT, CDR2 FQNNGV. CDR3 length equals 13 residues. Until they underwent thyroid surgery, no patient had received any treatment. Comment on this clone: Its antigen remains unidentified.

The V call is TRBV11-2, the J call TRBJ1-3, with D hard to call. Sequenced: blood. This sequence was found in a male donor with papillary thyroid cancer or a benign thyroid nodule (not recorded which). Some clones in this sample may be carry-over from other donors' samples. CDR3 bases: TGTGCCAGCAGCTTAGGATGGGGAAACACCATATATTTT. Its protein is CASSLGWGNTIYF.